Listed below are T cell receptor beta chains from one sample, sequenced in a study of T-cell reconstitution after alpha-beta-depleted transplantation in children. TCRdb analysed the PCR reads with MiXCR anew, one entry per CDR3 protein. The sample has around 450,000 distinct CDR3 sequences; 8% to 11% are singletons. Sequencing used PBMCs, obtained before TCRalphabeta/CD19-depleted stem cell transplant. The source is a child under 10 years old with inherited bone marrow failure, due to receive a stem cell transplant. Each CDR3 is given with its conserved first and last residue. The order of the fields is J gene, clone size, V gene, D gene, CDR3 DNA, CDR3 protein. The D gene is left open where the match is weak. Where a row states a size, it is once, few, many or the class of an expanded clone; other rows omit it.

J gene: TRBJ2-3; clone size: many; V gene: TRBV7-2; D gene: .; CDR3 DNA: TGTGCCAGCAGCTGGATCACAGATACGCAGTATTTT; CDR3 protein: CASSWITDTQYF
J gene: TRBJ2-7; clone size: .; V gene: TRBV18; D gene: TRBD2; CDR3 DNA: TGTGCCAGCTCAGTCGGGGGGGGTCCGAATTACGAGCAGTACTTC; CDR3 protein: CASSVGGGPNYEQYF
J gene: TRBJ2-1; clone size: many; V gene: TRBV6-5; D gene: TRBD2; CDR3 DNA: TGTGCCAGCAGTTTAACCCCACTACTACTAGCGGGAGGGGATGAGCAGTTCTTC; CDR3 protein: CASSLTPLLLAGGDEQFF
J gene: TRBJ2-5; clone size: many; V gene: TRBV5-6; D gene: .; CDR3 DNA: TGTGCCAGCTACTCCAGCTATCAAGTTTGGGAGACCCAGTACTTC; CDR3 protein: CASYSSYQVWETQYF
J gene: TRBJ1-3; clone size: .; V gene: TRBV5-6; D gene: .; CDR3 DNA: TGTGCCAGCAGCTTGGGAGGGTCCCGAAACACCATATATTTT; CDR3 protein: CASSLGGSRNTIYF
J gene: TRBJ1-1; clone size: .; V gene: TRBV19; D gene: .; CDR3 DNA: TGTGCCAGTAGAGTGGCAGGGGAAGGGAACACTGAAGCTTTCTTT; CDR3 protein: CASRVAGEGNTEAFF
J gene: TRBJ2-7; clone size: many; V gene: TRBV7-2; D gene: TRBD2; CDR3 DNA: TGTGCCAGCAGCTTATCCTCTGGCGGGAGGAAAAACGAGCAGTACTTC; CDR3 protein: CASSLSSGGRKNEQYF
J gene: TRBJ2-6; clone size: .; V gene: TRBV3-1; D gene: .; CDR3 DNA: TGTGCCAGCAGCCAAGATTTCCCCTTTGGACAGCCCTCTGGGGCCAACGTCCTGACTTTC; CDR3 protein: CASSQDFPFGQPSGANVLTF
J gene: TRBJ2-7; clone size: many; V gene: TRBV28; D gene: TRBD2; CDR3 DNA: TGTGCCAGCAGTTTGTATTATGAGGGAGGGGACTACGAGCAGTACTTC; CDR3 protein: CASSLYYEGGDYEQYF
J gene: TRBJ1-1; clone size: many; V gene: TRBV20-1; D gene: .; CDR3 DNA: TGCAGTGCTAGAGTGCGAGGGTGGGGGATGAACACTGAAGCTTTCTTT; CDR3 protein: CSARVRGWGMNTEAFF